This section outlines one TCR beta chain sequence together with its context. The data originate from a study of blood T cell repertoires in COVID-19. Turning to the study itself: Sites across the United States, Italy and Spain contributed samples from acute and convalescent COVID-19. PBMCs, B-cell-depleted T cells, or T cells provided the cDNA or gDNA that made up the material.

Germline CDR1 MNHNS, CDR2 SASEGT. V gave up 3 bases and J gave up 2 bases; unmatched junction bases: 12. This CDR3 has 18 amino acids. Original data processing: Using reference gene primer amplification, nucleated cell counts were estimated. The protocol was immunoSEQ multiplex PCR, while the TCRdb copy is restricted to in-frame clones and leaves out a portion. The V and J calls and clone size are taken from that table; D and trimming were inferred from the DNA. In the table there are 120,000 to 150,000 clones, just over 85% of which are singletons. The sequence derives from an older woman with acute or convalescent COVID-19. V is TRBV6-1 and J is TRBJ2-5; TRBD2 aligns across 10 bases. Sequencing was performed on peripheral blood. Here the CDR3 reads CASSEGLTSGVGQETQYF. The CDR3 nucleotides read TGTGCCAGCAGTGAGGGTCTTACTAGCGGGGTGGGGCAAGAGACCCAGTACTTC.